These 16 T cell receptor beta chains were all obtained from the same sample, sequenced in a study of blood T cell repertoires in COVID-19. Measured with immunoSEQ multiplex PCR; TCRdb has only the in-frame clones, and not every one. The table includes about 400,000 clones, over 75% detected once. The sequencing input was PBMCs or T cells enriched from blood (not recorded which). The source is a woman aged 40 to 55 with acute COVID-19.

The chain is built from TRBV30 and TRBJ1-2, with 11 bases fitting TRBD1. Germline V lookup: CDR1 GTSNPN, CDR2 SVGIG (reference sequence). The CDR3 covers 14 residues. After removal of 0 bases from V and 8 bases from J, the junction contained 5 bases not matched to a gene. In DNA, the CDR3 is TGTGCCTGGAGTGTACGAAGGACAGGGGGCGGCTACACCTTC. Translating gives CAWSVRRTGGGYTF.

This chain connects TRBV6-1 to TRBJ1-1; D is uncertain. The CDR3 contains 15 residues. The V gene lost 2 bases and the J gene lost 0 bases, with 10 bases spanning the gap. CDR1 and CDR2 (germline): MNHNS, SASEGT. Here the CDR3 reads CASSEISGVNTEAFF. The DNA of the CDR3 is TGTGCCAGCAGTGAAATTTCAGGCGTGAACACTGAAGCTTTCTTT.

The chain joins TRBV3-1 (or the pseudogene TRBV3-2) to TRBJ1-6; TRBD1 matches 10 bases. With 3 bases clipped from V and 7 bases from J, the junction kept 3 bases outside the gene matches. The germline V gene encodes CDR1 LGHDT and CDR2 YNNKEL (reference sequence). The CDR3 is 15 residues long. The CDR3: CASSQTGGANSPLHF. The CDR3 DNA is TGTGCCAGCAGCCAGACAGGGGGCGCAAATTCACCCCTCCACTTT.

A few counts support this clone. The gene calls are TRBV7-8 and TRBJ1-5, with D possibly matching TRBD1 (5 bases). The CDR3 length is 17 residues. Trimming removed 1 base at V and 5 bases at J, with 18 bases between. Germline V gene lookup returns CDR1 SGHVS and CDR2 FQNEAQ. CDR3 sequence reads: CASSLVVGRGGHQPQHF. The CDR3 coding sequence is TGTGCCAGCAGCTTAGTGGTGGGGAGGGGAGGCCATCAGCCCCAGCATTTT.

The gene calls are TRBV5-4 and TRBJ2-7, with 10 bases fitting TRBD2. After removal of 2 bases from V and 6 bases from J, the junction contained 5 bases not matched to a gene. CDR1 SGHNT and CDR2 YYREEE come from the germline V gene (reference sequence). The CDR3 sequence is 14 residues long. CDR3: CASSLLAGPAEQYF. CDR3 nucleotides: TGTGCCAGCAGCTTACTAGCGGGGCCCGCCGAGCAGTACTTC.

This clone was picked up one time. This chain joins TRBV29-1 and TRBJ1-3, with a weak D call TRBD1 (5 bases). Germline loops: CDR1 SQVTM, CDR2 ANQGSEA. CDR3 length equals 12 residues. V was cut by 7 bases and J by 2 bases, with 9 bases left in between. As DNA, the CDR3 is TGCAGCGCCGGGGGTGCTGGAAACACCATATATTTT. Amino acids: CSAGGAGNTIYF.

This chain uses TRBV24-1 with TRBJ2-1; D might be TRBD2 (6 bases). CDR1 is KGHDR and CDR2 is SFDVKD in the germline V gene. The CDR3 runs to 14 residues. Trimming removed 9 bases at V and 1 base at J, with 12 bases between. This CDR3 reads CATSDAGSYNEQFF. CDR3 coding DNA: TGTGCCACCTCCGACGCGGGGTCCTACAATGAGCAGTTCTTC.

The chain couples TRBV2 to TRBJ2-5; 10 bases fit TRBD2. The CDR3 sequence is 15 residues long. In germline, CDR1 is SNHLY, CDR2 FYNNEI. Trimming at V came to 8 bases and at J to 3 bases, leaving 9 bases not matched to a gene. CDR3 nucleotide sequence: TGTGCCAGCTGGGGTAGCGGGGGGCGTAAAGAGACCCAGTACTTC. Its translation: CASWGSGGRKETQYF.

Comment on this clone: A read error is possible here, since a much larger clone lies one base away. The chain carries TRBV14 and TRBJ1-1; D not resolved. Germline V gene data show CDR1 as SGHDN and CDR2 as FVKESK. Trimming pared 8 bases from V and 1 base from J, leaving 5 bases between. The CDR3 covers 11 residues. CDR3 sequence (DNA): TGTGCCAGCCGTTCGAACACTGAAGCTTTCTTT. Its translation is CASRSNTEAFF. Variable domain in full (rest from reference TRBV14 and TRBJ1-1): EAGVTQFPSHSVIEKGQTVTLRCDPISGHDNLYWYRRVMGKEIKFLLHFVKESKQDESGMPNNRFLAERTGGTYSTLKVQPAELEDSGVYFCASRSNTEAFFGQGTRLTVV.

The chain combines TRBV4-1 with TRBJ1-4; 7 bases fit TRBD1. The CDR3 consists of 16 residues. Germline V gene sequence: CDR1 MGHRA, CDR2 YSYEKL. With 1 base clipped from V and 5 bases from J, the junction kept 7 bases outside the gene matches. The CDR3 nucleotides read TGCGCCAGCAGCCAAGTCACAGGGGTAGAGAATGAAAAACTGTTTTTT. Translating it yields CASSQVTGVENEKLFF.

The J gene is TRBJ2-3, the V gene TRBV19, with 8 bases aligning to TRBD1. Germline trimming cut 1 base from V and 2 bases from J; bases unmatched to any gene: 5. The V gene's germline CDR1 is LNHDA and CDR2 SQIVND (reference sequence). The CDR3 spans 16 residues. In DNA, the CDR3 is TGTGCCAGTAGTATAGGGACAGGGCCTTCCACAGATACGCAGTATTTT. This translates into CASSIGTGPSTDTQYF.

The count of this clone is one. This sequence joins TRBV30 and TRBJ2-5, with 7 bases that match TRBD2. In germline, CDR1 is GTSNPN, CDR2 SVGIG (reference sequence). The V gene end was trimmed by 0 bases and the J gene end by 4 bases; junction bases not matched to a gene: 5. The CDR3 covers 14 residues. CDR3 bases: TGTGCCTGGAGTGTCATCGGGGGGATAGAGACCCAGTACTTC. It codes for CAWSVIGGIETQYF. Drawing the rest from reference TRBV30 and TRBJ2-5, the complete variable domain is SQTIHQWPATLVQPVGSPLSLECTVEGTSNPNLYWYRQAAGRGLQLLFYSVGIGQISSEVPQNLSASRPQDRQFILSSKKLLLSDSGFYLCAWSVIGGIETQYFGPGTRLLVL.

This chain connects TRBV4-2 to TRBJ2-7, with 10 bases that match TRBD1. CDR1 is LGHNA, CDR2 YNFKEQ, per germline. With V trimmed by 0 bases and J by 3 bases, 8 bases remained unmatched. This CDR3 has 17 amino acids. The CDR3 is CASSQDWDRGAGYEQYF. DNA for the CDR3: TGTGCCAGCAGCCAAGATTGGGACAGGGGCGCAGGCTACGAGCAGTACTTC.

The rearrangement links TRBV3-1 (or the pseudogene TRBV3-2) to TRBJ2-6, with 11 bases aligning to TRBD2. Trimming cost V 4 bases and J 3 bases; bases outside gene matches: 14. CDR3 length: 20 residues. Germline CDR1 LGHDT, CDR2 YNNKEL (reference sequence). The CDR3 nucleotides read TGTGCCAGCAGCCGCCCCTTCTATAGCGGGGGGGCCGGTGGGGCCAACGTCCTGACTTTC. Residues: CASSRPFYSGGAGGANVLTF.

The sample holds one count of this clone. This chain links TRBV9 with TRBJ2-5, with 8 nucleotides matching TRBD2. V lost 0 bases to trimming and J lost 5 bases; unmatched junction nucleotides: 3. This CDR3 region has 14 residues. CDR1 is SGDLS, CDR2 YYNGEE, per germline. The DNA for the CDR3 is TGTGCCAGCAGCGTAGGCGGGGGGCCTGAGACCCAGTACTTC. It is translated as CASSVGGGPETQYF. The full variable domain, its missing parts supplied by reference TRBV9 and TRBJ2-5, is DSGVTQTPKHLITATGQRVTLRCSPRSGDLSVYWYQQSLDQGLQFLIQYYNGEERAKGNILERFSAQQFPDLHSELNLSSLELGDSALYFCASSVGGGPETQYFGPGTRLLVL.

The genes are TRBV4-2 and TRBJ2-2; possibly TRBD1 for D (6 bases). The CDR3 runs 15 residues. Germline V gene lookup returns CDR1 LGHNA and CDR2 YNFKEQ. V was trimmed by 3 bases and J by 6 bases, leaving 14 bases between them. The CDR3 DNA reads TGTGCCAGCAGCCAGAACACAGGGTCGTCCGGGGAGCTGTTTTTT. It codes for CASSQNTGSSGELFF.